Sequencing of this T cell receptor beta chain was carried out in a study of T-cell memory formation after mild COVID-19. Points from the study as a whole: Whereas later expanders leaned CD4+, clones contracting day 15 to 85 showed a balanced CD4/CD8 makeup. CM and EM subsets held most contracting CD4+ clones; EMRA held CD8+ ones.

Worth noting for this clonotype: Its antigen is as yet unknown.

TCRdb re-called the 5' RACE reads with MiXCR, one entry per CDR3 protein. The sample shows 280,000 or so distinct CDR3 sequences, 8.2% of them seen only once. V lost 2 bases and J 9 bases, leaving 11 bases between the germline ends. Per germline, CDR1 SGHAT and CDR2 FQNNGV. The CDR3 runs 14 residues. V gene TRBV11-2 combines with J gene TRBJ1-6; D is ambiguous. The sequence derives from a man aged 18 to 35 who had mild COVID-19 (a few samples of this study predate the infection). Cell type and time point are not known. The material sequenced was PBMCs or a T cell subset sorted from them (not recorded which). The CDR3 loop reads CASSLRAGVSPLHF. The CDR3 DNA sequence: TGTGCCAGCAGCTTACGGGCTGGGGTTTCACCCCTCCACTTT.